The 5 T cell receptor beta chains presented below share a single source sample, sequenced in a study of T cells in localized non-small cell lung cancer. Here immunoSEQ multiplex PCR was the method, and the copy in TCRdb shows in-frame clones only, minus some. This sample has around 1,700 clones, with roughly a quarter found just once. Material: lung tumor tissue, obtained before any cancer treatment. These receptors were collected from a male donor at least 60 years old with stage II squamous cell lung carcinoma.

This clone is deemed medium-sized (0.01 to 0.1%). V gene TRBV11-3 combines with J gene TRBJ2-7, with 9 bases matching TRBD2. V was clipped by 4 bases and J by 3 bases; unmatched bases: 13. Germline lookup yields CDR1 SGHNT and CDR2 YENEEA. This CDR3 is 17 amino acids long. The CDR3 coding sequence is TGTGCCAGCAGCTCGGGATTAGCGGGAGCCTTGATCTACGAGCAGTACTTC. Residues: CASSSGLAGALIYEQYF. The full variable domain, in which reference TRBV11-3 and TRBJ2-7 provide the parts outside the CDR3, is EAGVVQSPRYKIIEKKQPVAFWCNPISGHNTLYWYLQNLGQGPELLIRYENEEAVDDSQLPKDRFSAERLKGVDSTLKIQPAELGDSAVYLCASSSGLAGALIYEQYFGPGTRLTVT.

The rearrangement uses TRBV18 and TRBJ2-3; D possibly corresponds to TRBD2 (6 bases). Per the germline V gene, CDR1 is KGHSH and CDR2 is LQKENI. CDR3 size: 17 residues. V was clipped by 0 bases and J by 2 bases, with 15 bases between them. CDR3 sequence reads: CASSPPYFGEATDTQYF. DNA of the CDR3: TGTGCCAGCTCACCACCGTACTTCGGGGAGGCCACAGATACGCAGTATTTT.

This clone has only a few counts. The J gene is TRBJ1-2, the V gene TRBV15; 8 bases line up with TRBD1. The CDR3 totals 15 residues. The germline V gene has CDR1 LNHNV and CDR2 YYDKDF (reference sequence). The ends lost 3 bases at V and 5 bases at J; junction bases unmatched: 8. This chain's CDR3 is CATSRRQGISYGYTF. Here the CDR3 DNA reads TGTGCCACCAGCAGGAGACAGGGGATTTCTTATGGCTACACCTTC.

The chain couples TRBV18 to TRBJ2-6; the D is unclear. The CDR3 is 15 residues long. Germline-derived CDR1 and CDR2 are KGHSH and LQKENI. The V gene lost 3 bases and the J gene lost 1 base, with 7 bases spanning the gap. The CDR3 DNA follows: TGTGCCAGCTCACCGAGTGGGTCTGGGGCCAACGTCCTGACTTTC. Its translation: CASSPSGSGANVLTF.

The CDR3 coding sequence is TGTGCCAGCTCCGGGGGGTTCCAAGGCGGCTACACCTTC. As protein: CASSGGFQGGYTF. This sequence joins TRBV25-1 and TRBJ1-2, with a weak D call TRBD1 (5 bases). The germline V gene encodes CDR1 MGHDK and CDR2 SYGVNS. The CDR3 totals 13 residues. Trimming removed 8 bases at V and 8 bases at J, with 18 bases between.